This TCR beta chain was obtained from a study of cytomegalovirus exposure and HLA in healthy donors. Germline values: CDR1 SGHAT, CDR2 FQNNGV. Trimming left V 5 bases short and J 5 bases short, with 18 bases between. The CDR3 loop spans 15 amino acids. Primers included in the PCR were 60 Vbeta and 13 Jbeta primers. Clones were read by immunoSEQ multiplex PCR, and TCRdb kept only the in-frame ones, dropping some. The sample lists about 25,000 clones; about four fifths were seen once. This clonotype was sampled from a male donor in good health and CMV-seronegative. V gene TRBV11-2 combines with J gene TRBJ2-5; TRBD1 might be the D (5 bases). Sequenced: PBMCs. This CDR3 is CASSTRYQGRETQYF. The CDR3 region has the DNA TGTGCCAGCAGCACAAGATATCAGGGTCGGGAGACCCAGTACTTC.